The 22 T cell receptor beta chains below all came from one sample that was sequenced in a study of tumor-infiltrating lymphocytes in oesophageal squamous cell carcinoma. TCRdb processed the PCR reads anew with MiXCR; each CDR3 protein has one entry. Here the sample spans tens of thousands of distinct CDR3 sequences, 38% being singletons. The sequenced sample was esophageal tumor tissue. These receptors were obtained from a male donor with esophageal squamous cell carcinoma.

This sequence joins TRBV5-8 and TRBJ2-1; 7 bases agree with TRBD1. The CDR3 length is 14 residues. V was pared by 4 bases and J by 5 bases, with 6 bases of the junction left unmatched. Germline CDR1 reads SGHTS; CDR2 reads YDEGEE. The CDR3 is CASSPRTGNNEQFF. DNA for the CDR3: TGTGCCAGCAGCCCGAGGACAGGCAACAATGAGCAGTTCTTC.

With respect to this clonotype: Germline and junction disagree at one end, which may indicate a read error. The V call is TRBV7-6, the J call TRBJ2-7; D not certain. Germline V gives CDR1 SGHVS, CDR2 FNYEAQ. The CDR3 length is 8 residues. The DNA for the CDR3 is TGTGCTAGCAGCTTGATGGTTTGG. Amino acids: CASSLMVW.

A word on this clonotype: Just one base apart from a much larger clone, this may be a read error. The chain has TRBV4-2 and TRBJ2-3; 8 bases match TRBD1. CDR1 is LGHNA, CDR2 YNFKEQ, per germline. This CDR3 spans 14 amino acids. CDR3 amino acids: CASRQGVNTDTKYF. The DNA for the CDR3 is TGTGCCAGCAGACAGGGGGTTAACACAGATACGAAGTATTTT.

The chain uses TRBV27 and TRBJ2-6; D uncertain. This CDR3 has 15 amino acids. Germline CDR1 is MNHEY and CDR2 is SMNVEV (reference sequence). Trimming took off 3 bases at V and 0 bases at J, with 6 bases between the two ends. CDR3 residues: CASSFTSSGANVLTF. DNA for the CDR3: TGTGCCAGCAGTTTTACAAGCTCTGGGGCCAACGTCCTGACTTTC.

The rearrangement uses TRBV29-1 and TRBJ1-5; no clear D gene. Germline CDR1 and CDR2: SQVTM and ANQGSEA. The CDR3 spans 13 residues. V was pared by 4 bases and J by 7 bases, with 14 bases between. The chain's CDR3 is CSVGWQAKQPQHF. CDR3 nucleotide sequence: TGCAGCGTTGGGTGGCAGGCAAAACAGCCCCAGCATTTT.

This clonotype was counted many times. CDR3 sequence: CASSYDRENTEAFF. Written as DNA, the CDR3 is TGTGCCAGTAGCTACGACAGGGAGAACACTGAAGCTTTCTTT. V and J are TRBV19 and TRBJ1-1, with TRBD1 matching 7 bases. The CDR3 spans 14 residues. J gave up 1 base and V 6 bases, and 5 bases lay outside the gene matches. Germline CDR1 reads LNHDA; CDR2 reads SQIVND (reference sequence).

This chain connects TRBV7-9 to TRBJ2-1; weak D call: TRBD2 (5 bases). The end of the DNA is better explained by TRBJ2-5, so the J call may be wrong. CDR3 size: 14 residues. Germline CDR1 SEHNR, CDR2 FQNEAQ (reference sequence). CDR3 sequence reads: CASSEGVIGETQYF. The DNA for the CDR3 is TGTGCCAGCAGCGAGGGTGTGATTGGTGAGACCCAGTACTTC.

This clonotype was detected a few times. The chain combines TRBV7-2 with TRBJ2-3; 16 bases line up with TRBD2. V was clipped by 5 bases and J by 9 bases; unmatched bases: 5. The CDR3 totals 15 residues. Germline CDR1 is SGHTA and CDR2 is FQGNSA. The CDR3 sequence is CASSEGLAGGDTQYF. In DNA form, the CDR3 reads TGTGCCAGCAGCGAGGGACTAGCGGGAGGGGACACGCAGTATTTT.

There are a few counts of this clonotype. V usage is TRBV7-2 and J usage is TRBJ2-5; no firm D call. The DNA end lines up better with TRBJ2-7; the J call may be wrong. This CDR3 is 12 amino acids long. The germline CDR1 and CDR2 sequences are SGHTA and FQGNSA. CDR3 coding DNA: TGTGCCAGCAGCTTTTCGATCTACGAGCAGTACTTC. Its translation: CASSFSIYEQYF.

This clonotype has a count of ten or more. The V gene is TRBV12-3 or TRBV12-4, the J gene TRBJ2-7; possibly TRBD1 for D (6 bases). The V gene lost 7 bases and the J gene lost 4 bases, with 11 bases spanning the gap. There are 12 residues in the CDR3. CDR3 bases: TGTGCCAGCAACAAACAGGGATACGAGCAGTACTTC. Its translation is CASNKQGYEQYF.

This clonotype has at least ten counts. J is TRBJ2-5 and V is TRBV5-1; TRBD1 matches at 7 bases. After removal of 0 bases from V and 5 bases from J, the junction contained 4 bases not matched to a gene. The CDR3 is 14 amino acids. Per the germline V gene, CDR1 is SGHRS and CDR2 is YFSETQ. The CDR3 protein is CASSLGQGGETQYF. DNA for the CDR3: TGCGCCAGCAGCTTGGGACAGGGTGGCGAGACCCAGTACTTC.

The V gene is TRBV5-1, the J gene TRBJ1-4, with D uncertain. Germline CDR1 reads SGHRS; CDR2 reads YFSETQ. Trimming removed 1 base from V and 6 bases from J, with 10 bases in between. CDR3 size: 14 residues. This CDR3 is CASSLRGPDEKLFF. The CDR3 DNA is TGCGCCAGCAGCTTGAGAGGACCCGATGAAAAACTGTTTTTT.

This clonotype was detected many times. This chain uses TRBV4-1 with TRBJ2-1; D not resolved. This CDR3 region has 16 residues. V was trimmed by 0 bases and J by 3 bases, leaving 12 bases between them. Looked up from germline, CDR1 is MGHRA and CDR2 is YSYEKL. The CDR3 DNA reads as TGCGCCAGCAGCCAAGATCCTGCAGTGGGCTACAATGAGCAGTTCTTC. Its protein is CASSQDPAVGYNEQFF.

At least ten counts were recorded for this clonotype. This could be a read error, since a much larger clone is one nucleotide away. This chain uses TRBV7-3 with TRBJ2-1, with D perhaps matching TRBD2 (5 bases). V shed 5 bases and J shed 12 bases, with 17 bases lying between them. The CDR3 covers 13 residues. CDR1 and CDR2 from the germline V gene are SGHTA and FQGTGA. The CDR3 DNA is TGTGCCAGCAGCACCGGACCGAACGCGGGGCAGTTCTTC. This sequence encodes CASSTGPNAGQFF. Full variable domain (outside the CDR3, taken from reference TRBV7-3 and TRBJ2-1): GAGVSQTPSNKVTEKGKYVELRCDPISGHTALYWYRQSLGQGPEFLIYFQGTGAADDSGLPNDRFFAVRPEGSVSTLKIQRTERGDSAVYLCASSTGPNAGQFFGPGTRLTVL.

On this clonotype: A read error is likely, as this CDR3 ends without the conserved phenylalanine or tryptophan. The DNA is omitted, as the CDR3 cannot be located on it reliably, and the CDR3 follows TCRdb's listing. V is TRBV12-3 or TRBV12-4 and J is TRBJ2-7; TRBD1 is the table's D call, not checked against the DNA. The CDR3 length is 13 residues, termini included. The CDR3 loop is CASSIPTATSSSS.

This clonotype was detected many times. The V and J genes are TRBV5-1 and TRBJ1-1; weak D call: TRBD1 (6 bases). Trimming took off 4 bases at V and 6 bases at J, with 16 bases between the two ends. The CDR3 has 14 residues. Germline V gene data show CDR1 as SGHRS and CDR2 as YFSETQ. In DNA form, the CDR3 reads TGCGCCAGCAGCCTGGGACACGGGGGCGCTGAAGCTTTCTTT. Translated, it gives CASSLGHGGAEAFF.

The chain couples TRBV3-1 to TRBJ2-4, with 7 bases identical to TRBD2. The J call is in doubt because the DNA end fits TRBJ2-1 better. Per the germline V gene, CDR1 is LGHDT and CDR2 is YNNKEL (reference sequence). CDR3 length: 16 amino acids. The CDR3 reads CASSQEIAGLEGEQFF. As DNA, the CDR3 is TGTGCCAGCAGCCAAGAGATAGCGGGCCTAGAGGGCGAGCAGTTCTTC.

This clonotype was counted at least ten times. The chain has TRBV12-5 and TRBJ1-2; D possibly corresponds to TRBD1 (5 bases). V was pared by 3 bases and J by 5 bases, with 13 bases between. Looked up from germline, CDR1 is LGHNT and CDR2 is FRNRAP. This CDR3 has 14 amino acids. CDR3 DNA: TGTGCTAGTGGTTTTTGGGGCTCTGATTATGGCTACACCTTC. Its translation is CASGFWGSDYGYTF.

CDR3 DNA: TGTGCCAGCAGCTTGAAGAGAACCTACGAGCAGTACTTC. Protein: CASSLKRTYEQYF. V usage is TRBV7-8 and J usage is TRBJ2-1; D unresolved. Gene TRBJ2-7 matches the end of the DNA better, so the J call may be wrong. The CDR3 is 13 amino acids. Germline assignment: CDR1 SGHVS and CDR2 FQNEAQ.

This clonotype was seen repeatedly, ten times or more. This chain connects TRBV4-1 to TRBJ1-1; unclear D gene. Germline V gene data show CDR1 as MGHRA and CDR2 as YSYEKL. The CDR3 spans 14 residues. Trimming shortened V by 1 base and J by 6 bases, and 12 bases separated the two germline ends. This CDR3 reads CASSQAGLTAEAFF. For the CDR3, the DNA is TGCGCCAGCAGCCAAGCAGGACTGACGGCTGAAGCTTTCTTT.

The rearrangement links TRBV6-2 or TRBV6-3 to TRBJ1-1, with 8 bases that match TRBD1. V lost 10 bases, J lost 5 bases, and 15 bases stayed unmatched. Germline CDR1 and CDR2: MNHEY and SVGEGT. The CDR3 is made up of 15 amino acids. For the CDR3, the DNA is TGTGCCACCGAGACTATAGGACAGGGTATAACTGAAGCTTTCTTT. Encoded protein: CATETIGQGITEAFF.

This chain links TRBV5-6 with TRBJ2-3; weak D call: TRBD1 (5 bases). Germline values: CDR1 SGHDT, CDR2 YYEEEE. The CDR3 length is 15 residues. Trimming stripped 5 bases from V and 0 bases from J, with 13 bases between. The CDR3 bases are TGTGCCAGCAGGGACCAGGGTCGAAGCACAGATACGCAGTATTTT. Translation gives CASRDQGRSTDTQYF.